Following are 18 T cell receptor beta chains from one sample sequenced in a study of T cell responses to AZD1222 COVID-19 vaccine. Profiled with immunoSEQ multiplex PCR; TCRdb holds only in-frame clones, not every one. The top ten clones hold about 4% of a sample with about 160,000 clones, around 93% of them seen once. Sample: peripheral blood, taken 28 days after the second AZD1222 dose. These TCRs come from an adult who received the AZD1222 COVID-19 vaccine.

The DNA of the CDR3 is TGTGCCAGTAGTATGGGGTTCTCTGGAAACACCATATATTTT. Residues: CASSMGFSGNTIYF. The chain carries TRBV19 and TRBJ1-3, with unresolved D. V dropped 3 bases and J dropped 0 bases, with 6 bases sitting between them. The CDR3 is 14 residues long. Germline CDR1 reads LNHDA; CDR2 reads SQIVND (reference sequence). Full variable domain (rest looked up from reference TRBV19 and TRBJ1-3): DGGITQSPKYLFRKEGQNVTLSCEQNLNHDAMYWYRQDPGQGLRLIYYSQIVNDFQKGDIAEGYSVSREKKESFPLTVTSAQKNPTAFYLCASSMGFSGNTIYFGEGSWLTVV.

The chain has TRBV9 and TRBJ1-3; tentatively, D is TRBD1 (5 bases). Trimming pared 2 bases from V and 0 bases from J, leaving 12 bases between. The CDR3 is 16 amino acids. Germline CDR1 SGDLS, CDR2 YYNGEE. Here the CDR3 reads CASSVARGSSGNTIYF. The CDR3 nucleotides read TGTGCCAGCAGCGTTGCTAGGGGTAGCTCTGGAAACACCATATATTTT.

The V call is TRBV29-1, the J call TRBJ1-1; the D gene is possibly TRBD1 (5 bases). The V gene lost 6 bases and the J gene lost 4 bases, with 15 bases spanning the gap. The CDR3 totals 13 residues. Germline assignment: CDR1 SQVTM and CDR2 ANQGSEA. The CDR3 DNA is TGCAGCGTCGCCAGGGTGTTGTCCACTGAAGCTTTCTTT. Its protein product is CSVARVLSTEAFF.

Comment on this clone: One end of the junction fails to match germline, which may point to a read error. The chain couples TRBV27 to TRBJ1-2; D unclear. This CDR3 has 11 residues. The V gene's germline CDR1 is MNHEY and CDR2 SMNVEV (reference sequence). The CDR3 region is CAISNGYGLRF. CDR3 nucleotides: TGTGCCATCTCCAACGGGTACGGACTGCGCTTC.

The rearrangement links TRBV7-2 to TRBJ2-7, with 16 positions matching TRBD2. The V gene's germline CDR1 is SGHTA and CDR2 FQGNSA. Losses at the gene ends were 2 bases for V and 2 bases for J; bases not matched to a gene: 9. The CDR3 has 19 amino acids. CDR3 loop: CASSLSGTSGRVRTYEQYF. CDR3 sequence (DNA): TGTGCCAGCAGCTTATCCGGGACTAGCGGGAGGGTACGTACCTACGAGCAGTACTTC.

In this sample, this clone turned up a few times. The rearrangement joins TRBV6-1 to TRBJ2-1, with D perhaps TRBD2 (6 bases). V was pared by 3 bases and J by 7 bases, with 13 bases between. The germline V gene has CDR1 MNHNS and CDR2 SASEGT. The CDR3 has 14 residues. CDR3 nucleotides: TGTGCCAGCAGTGAGTTGGTGGAGGGAAATGAGCAGTTCTTC. The encoded protein is CASSELVEGNEQFF.

This chain connects TRBV9 to TRBJ1-1; no clear D gene. The V and J ends lost 2 bases and 5 bases respectively, with 10 bases between them. There are 13 residues in the CDR3. CDR1 and CDR2 (germline): SGDLS, YYNGEE. The CDR3 DNA follows: TGTGCCAGCAGCGTTGATGCGGGGACTGAAGCTTTCTTT. Protein: CASSVDAGTEAFF.

The chain employs TRBV4-1 and TRBJ2-1, with 8 nucleotides matching TRBD2. With 1 base clipped from V and 9 bases from J, the junction kept 11 bases outside the gene matches. Germline-derived CDR1 and CDR2 are MGHRA and YSYEKL. The CDR3 is 16 residues long. CDR3 sequence reads: CASSQVNGGALGEQFF. The CDR3 DNA follows: TGCGCCAGCAGCCAAGTCAACGGGGGGGCTTTGGGTGAGCAGTTCTTC.

The genes are TRBV12-3 or TRBV12-4 and TRBJ2-7; TRBD1 is a possible D gene (5 bases). The germline V and J ends were trimmed by 6 bases and 6 bases, with 12 bases remaining between them. The CDR3 has 12 residues. The CDR3 nucleotides read TGTGCCAGCAGCCAGGGTGTGTTCGAGCAGTACTTC. Translation: CASSQGVFEQYF.

The CDR3 protein is CASSLSQVSDAFF. The DNA of the CDR3 is TGTGCCAGCAGTTTATCCCAAGTATCGGATGCTTTCTTT. The V and J genes are TRBV27 and TRBJ1-1; D call uncertain. Germline lookup yields CDR1 MNHEY and CDR2 SMNVEV (reference sequence). Trimming cost V 0 bases and J 11 bases, with 13 bases left between them. The CDR3 has 13 residues.

This clone was seen just once. CDR3 in amino acids: CASSLFPQGGYGYTF. The DNA of the CDR3 is TGTGCCAGCAGTTTATTTCCACAGGGTGGCTATGGCTACACCTTC. V usage is TRBV27 and J usage is TRBJ1-2, with a tentative D call TRBD1 (6 bases). CDR3 length equals 15 residues. The V end was cut by 1 base, the J end by 4 bases, with 13 bases between. Germline loops: CDR1 MNHEY, CDR2 SMNVEV (reference sequence).

The V call is TRBV4-1, the J call TRBJ1-2, with 8 bases lining up with TRBD1. Germline values: CDR1 MGHRA, CDR2 YSYEKL. With V trimmed by 4 bases and J by 8 bases, 12 bases remained unmatched. This CDR3 spans 15 amino acids. This CDR3 reads CASSLQGQATEGYTF. CDR3 nucleotide sequence: TGCGCCAGCAGCCTCCAGGGACAGGCTACAGAGGGCTACACCTTC.

The chain joins TRBV7-2 to TRBJ1-2; tentatively, D is TRBD1 (6 bases). Trimming took off 0 bases at V and 4 bases at J, with 15 bases between the two ends. Germline V CDR1 and CDR2: SGHTA, FQGNSA. This CDR3 has 16 residues. CDR3 loop: CASSLAGRGAGYGYTF. The CDR3 DNA is TGTGCCAGCAGCTTAGCGGGGCGGGGGGCCGGCTATGGCTACACCTTC. The full variable domain, rest sourced from reference TRBV7-2 and TRBJ1-2, is GAGVSQSPSNKVTEKGKDVELRCDPISGHTALYWYRQSLGQGLEFLIYFQGNSAPDKSGLPSDRFSAERTGGSVSTLTIQRTQQEDSAVYLCASSLAGRGAGYGYTFGSGTRLTVV.

As concerns this clone: The sample carries other DNA sequences with the same CDR3. Written as DNA, the CDR3 is TGTGCCAGCAGCTCGGGAGGCAATGAGCAGTTCTTC. It is translated as CASSSGGNEQFF. The chain joins TRBV11-3 to TRBJ2-1, with TRBD2 identical over 7 bases. Germline V gives CDR1 SGHNT, CDR2 YENEEA. The length of the CDR3 is 12 residues. Trimming cost V 4 bases and J 6 bases; bases outside gene matches: 0.

The genes are TRBV13 and TRBJ1-2; 9 nucleotides align to TRBD1. The junction had 6 bases not matched to a gene; V was cut back by 3 bases and J by 7 bases. The CDR3 consists of 14 residues. Germline lookup yields CDR1 PRHDT and CDR2 FYEKMQ (reference sequence). The CDR3 nucleotides read TGTGCCAGCAGCTTTGACAGGGGGGTATTTGGCTACACCTTC. It yields the protein CASSFDRGVFGYTF.

The CDR3 coding sequence is TGTGCCAGCAGCTTCGCGGGGGGGGTTGGAGAGACCCAGTACTTC. It encodes CASSFAGGVGETQYF. The chain uses TRBV7-2 and TRBJ2-5, with 9 bases matching TRBD2. CDR1 and CDR2 (germline): SGHTA, FQGNSA. Trimming at V came to 3 bases and at J to 4 bases, leaving 6 bases not matched to a gene. The CDR3 loop spans 15 amino acids.

The CDR3, as DNA: TGTGCTAGTGCCCTGAGGGGGGCGGGGATTCAGTACTTC. Translation: CASALRGAGIQYF. This chain uses TRBV12-5 with TRBJ2-4; D is tentatively TRBD1 or TRBD2 (6 bases each). This CDR3 contains 13 residues. Trimming removed 7 bases at V and 10 bases at J, with 17 bases between. The V gene's germline CDR1 is LGHNT and CDR2 FRNRAP.

V is TRBV18 and J is TRBJ2-7; D might be TRBD1 (6 bases). CDR1 KGHSH and CDR2 LQKENI come from the germline V gene. CDR3 size: 13 residues. V was shortened by 3 bases and J by 3 bases, with 9 bases between the two germline ends. The CDR3 bases are TGTGCCAGCTCACCCAAACAGGGCTACGAGCAGTACTTC. It encodes CASSPKQGYEQYF.